This T cell receptor beta chain appears in the sequencing data of a study of technical replicates of blood from several donors. Assay used: immunoSEQ multiplex PCR; TCRdb lists only in-frame clones, some missing. The sample yields some 58,000 clones, 94% seen once. The V end was cut by 2 bases, the J end by 3 bases, with 17 bases between. CDR1 is SGHNT, CDR2 YYREEE, per germline (reference sequence). This CDR3 region has 16 residues. The source of this sequence is a human donor in good health. Material for sequencing was T cells isolated from PBMCs. This chain links TRBV5-4 with TRBJ2-5, with D uncertain. The CDR3 sequence: CASSFDGFGRKETQYF. The CDR3 DNA is TGTGCCAGCAGCTTCGATGGGTTTGGGCGAAAAGAGACCCAGTACTTC.